This T cell receptor beta chain is drawn from a study of identifying expanded T cells in peripheral blood. Measured with immunoSEQ multiplex PCR; TCRdb has only the in-frame clones, and not every one. The sample has about 100,000 clones, roughly 90% seen once. Germline V gene sequence: CDR1 SGHNT, CDR2 YENEEA. The CDR3 extends over 16 amino acids. V lost 5 bases and J lost 2; bases outside the gene matches: 10. No infections or other immune events were documented during collection. V gene TRBV11-3 combines with J gene TRBJ2-3, with 7 bases that match TRBD2. The sequenced material came from blood. This sequence originates from a person between 18 and 69 years old in good health. CDR3 sequence: CASSPGTKSLTDTQYF. In DNA, the CDR3 is TGTGCCAGCAGCCCTGGGACTAAGTCCCTCACAGATACGCAGTATTTT.